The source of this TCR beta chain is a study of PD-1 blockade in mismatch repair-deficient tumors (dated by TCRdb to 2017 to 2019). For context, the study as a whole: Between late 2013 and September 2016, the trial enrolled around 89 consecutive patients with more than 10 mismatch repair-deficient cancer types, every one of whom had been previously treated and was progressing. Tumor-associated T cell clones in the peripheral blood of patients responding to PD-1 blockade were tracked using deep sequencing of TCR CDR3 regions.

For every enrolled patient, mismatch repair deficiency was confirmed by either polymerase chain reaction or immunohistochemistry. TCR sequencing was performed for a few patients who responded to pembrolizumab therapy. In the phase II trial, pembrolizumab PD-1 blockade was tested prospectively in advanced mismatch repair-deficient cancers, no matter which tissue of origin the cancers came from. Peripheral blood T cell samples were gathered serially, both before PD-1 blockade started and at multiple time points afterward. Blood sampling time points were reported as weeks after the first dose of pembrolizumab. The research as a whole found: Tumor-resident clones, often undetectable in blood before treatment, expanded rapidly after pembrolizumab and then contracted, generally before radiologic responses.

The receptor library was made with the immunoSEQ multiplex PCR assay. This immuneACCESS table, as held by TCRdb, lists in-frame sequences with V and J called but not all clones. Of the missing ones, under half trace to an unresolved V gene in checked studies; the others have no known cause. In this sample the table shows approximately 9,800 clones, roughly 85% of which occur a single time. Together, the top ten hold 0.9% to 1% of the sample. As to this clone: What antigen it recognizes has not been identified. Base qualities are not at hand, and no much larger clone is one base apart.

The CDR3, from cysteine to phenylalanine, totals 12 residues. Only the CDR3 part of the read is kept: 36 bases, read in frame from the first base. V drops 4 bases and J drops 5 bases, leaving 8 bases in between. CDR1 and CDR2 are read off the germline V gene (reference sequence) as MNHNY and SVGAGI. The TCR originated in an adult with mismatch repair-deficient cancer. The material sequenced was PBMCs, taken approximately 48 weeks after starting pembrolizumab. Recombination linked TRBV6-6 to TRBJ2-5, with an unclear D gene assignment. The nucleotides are TGTGCCAGCAGTTTAAGAGGCGAGACCCAGTACTTC. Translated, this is CASSLRGETQYF.